A single sample is the source of the 5 T cell receptor beta chains below, sequenced in a study of CD8 T cells in Susac syndrome. When the RNA was reverse transcribed, random hexamers were used with an input of roughly 0.5 to 1 ug. Via MiXCR, TCRdb re-called the immunoSEQ multiplex PCR reads, giving one row per CDR3 protein. The sample holds some 450,000 distinct CDR3 sequences, approximately 85% seen once. The sample was CD8+ T cells from PBMCs. The source of these receptors is a human donor with multiple sclerosis.

The count of this clonotype is one. The rearrangement links TRBV27 to TRBJ1-5; TRBD1 is a possible D gene (6 bases). Germline loops: CDR1 MNHEY, CDR2 SMNVEV (reference sequence). V lost 6 bases, J lost 0 bases, and 21 bases lay in between. The CDR3 consists of 18 residues. The CDR3, as DNA: TGTGCCAGCAGGAGGACGGCAGGGGCCTACTATAGCAATCAGCCCCAGCATTTT. As protein: CASRRTAGAYYSNQPQHF.

This rearrangement joins TRBV27 to TRBJ1-2; D unclear. Germline V gives CDR1 MNHEY, CDR2 SMNVEV (reference sequence). V was pared by 0 bases and J by 5 bases, with 10 bases between. The CDR3 is made up of 14 amino acids. CDR3 sequence: CASSLSFSGYGYTF. The CDR3 DNA sequence: TGTGCCAGCAGTTTATCGTTTTCGGGTTATGGCTACACCTTC.

V usage is TRBV4-1 and J usage is TRBJ2-3; D ambiguous. This CDR3 has 12 residues. The V gene's germline CDR1 is MGHRA and CDR2 YSYEKL. The V and J ends lost 1 base and 8 bases respectively, with 7 bases between them. DNA of the CDR3: TGCGCCAGCAGCCAAGGGCCTGGTACGCAGTATTTT. Its translation: CASSQGPGTQYF.

The V and J genes are TRBV3-1 and TRBJ2-2; tentative D call: TRBD2 (6 bases). The CDR3 loop spans 14 amino acids. Trimming shortened V by 0 bases and J by 6 bases, and 8 bases separated the two germline ends. Looked up from germline, CDR1 is LGHDT and CDR2 is YNNKEL (reference sequence). CDR3 residues: CASSQDGGAGELFF. CDR3 sequence (DNA): TGTGCCAGCAGCCAAGATGGAGGGGCCGGGGAGCTGTTTTTT.

This clonotype was picked up a small number of times. The chain combines TRBV4-2 with TRBJ1-1; 8 bases are a match to TRBD1. Germline loops: CDR1 LGHNA, CDR2 YNFKEQ. J gave up 4 bases and V 4 bases, and 8 bases lay outside the gene matches. The CDR3 covers 15 residues. CDR3 bases: TGTGCCAGCAGCCGGACAGGGTCCTACGGCACTGAAGCTTTCTTT. Translation gives CASSRTGSYGTEAFF.